The present entry profiles one T cell receptor (beta chain) with its context. What it recognizes is unknown. This specimen belongs to a study of Graves' ophthalmopathy and Graves' hyperthyroidism. From RNA, the CDR3 regions of TCR beta chains were amplified and sequenced. The first round was an RT-PCR with HTBI primers, and the second round was a multiplex PCR. Using its own MiXCR run on the multiplex PCR reads, TCRdb lists one record per CDR3 protein. Of 580,000 or so distinct CDR3 sequences in the sample, about 35% were seen once. Germline lookup yields CDR1 SGDLS and CDR2 YYNGEE. The V end lost 7 bases, the J end lost 0 bases, and 17 bases lay between the germline ends. The length of the CDR3 is 17 residues. Study outcomes and limitations: Between ophthalmopathy and stable hyperthyroidism, a 13-signature model drew a separation with 87.88% sensitivity and approximately 81% specificity. Blood shared most expanded thyroid clonotypes above 0.001 frequency.

Enrolled hyperthyroidism patients had a new diagnosis, a duration under 2 months, and an age of 18 to 65. This sequence originates from an adult man with Graves' hyperthyroidism. This rearrangement joins TRBV9 to TRBJ2-6, with D unresolved. Sequencing was performed on peripheral blood or thyroid tissue (not recorded which). The CDR3 loop reads CASSPTAANSGANVLTF. CDR3 in DNA: TGTGCCAGCTCACCAACTGCGGCGAACTCTGGGGCCAACGTCCTGACTTTC.